This T cell receptor beta chain was profiled in a study of T cell responses to AZD1222 COVID-19 vaccine. Study outcomes and limitations: The study found Spike-specific TCR breadth and depth rose after two AZD1222 doses. Clonal diversity may have been underestimated, and the donors were mostly white British, with more females than males.

A remark on this clone: The antigen is unknown.

The CDR3 length is 13 residues. Deletions cut 4 bases from V and 5 bases from J, with 11 bases between. Germline lookup yields CDR1 SGHTA and CDR2 FQGTGA. Only in-frame clones appear in the TCRdb table, and some are missing; sequencing was by immunoSEQ multiplex PCR. The table has 100,000 to 150,000 clones, roughly 93% seen once; the top ten hold approximately 0.98%. Pooling covered second doses at about 4 or about 12 weeks. The specimen was peripheral blood, collected 28 days after the second AZD1222 dose. The sequence was obtained from an adult who received the AZD1222 COVID-19 vaccine. The gene calls are TRBV7-3 and TRBJ1-1, with unresolved D. In nucleotides, the CDR3 is TGTGCCAGCAGCTCCCAGGACGGGACTGAAGCTTTCTTT. This gives the protein CASSSQDGTEAFF.